The next 8 T cell receptor beta chains were all read from a single sample in a study of blood T cell repertoires in COVID-19 (dated by TCRdb to the early 2020s). The library was prepared using the immunoSEQ multiplex PCR assay. Entries here come from immuneACCESS through TCRdb and include only in-frame sequences with V and J called. Some clones fail to appear in such tables; in the studies checked, an unresolved V gene covers under half of the shortfall, and the cause of the remainder is unknown. In this sample the table shows about 260,000 clones, 86% of which occur a single time. About 2.1% of the sample is held by the ten biggest clonotypes. The sample was PBMCs or T cells enriched from blood (not recorded which). These receptor sequences come from a woman aged 50 to 60 who had recovered from COVID-19.

This chain connects TRBV7-9 to TRBJ2-2, with 10 bases lining up with TRBD1. This CDR3 has 18 residues. Germline trimming cut 8 bases from V and 5 bases from J; bases unmatched to any gene: 17. Germline loops: CDR1 SEHNR, CDR2 FQNEAQ (reference sequence). The CDR3 reads CASPRRDRGLPDTGELFF. DNA of the CDR3: TGTGCCAGCCCCCGCCGGGACAGGGGCCTCCCGGATACCGGGGAGCTGTTTTTT.

V is TRBV7-9 and J is TRBJ2-6; no clear D. Germline V CDR1 and CDR2: SEHNR, FQNEAQ (reference sequence). This CDR3 comprises 13 residues. V was clipped by 5 bases and J by 1 base, with 3 bases between them. The CDR3 protein is CASSTSGANVLTF. CDR3 nucleotides: TGTGCCAGCAGCACATCTGGGGCCAACGTCCTGACTTTC.

The rearrangement links TRBV19 to TRBJ1-2, with D tentatively TRBD1 (5 bases). V dropped 3 bases and J dropped 4 bases, with 15 bases sitting between them. The CDR3 runs 15 residues. Germline V gene lookup returns CDR1 LNHDA and CDR2 SQIVND (reference sequence). The CDR3 here is CASSINLFQGYGYTF. The CDR3 bases are TGTGCCAGTAGTATTAATCTATTTCAGGGCTATGGCTACACCTTC.

This rearrangement joins TRBV12-3 or TRBV12-4 to TRBJ2-7; tentative D call: TRBD1 (6 bases). This CDR3 has 13 amino acids. The ends were cut back, 6 bases at V and 0 bases at J, with 9 bases in the middle. The CDR3 DNA is TGTGCCAGCAGAAAACAGGGCTCCTACGAGCAGTACTTC. Translating it yields CASRKQGSYEQYF.

The chain links TRBV21-1 to TRBJ1-6; TRBD1 is taken as the D call from the table, unchecked against the DNA. TRBV21-1 represents a pseudogene. This CDR3 spans 13 amino acids. CDR3 sequence: CASSDRDHSPLHF. The CDR3 DNA follows: TGTGCCAGCAGCGACAGGGATCACTCACCCCTCCACTTT.

J is TRBJ1-3 and V is TRBV6-1, with D unclear. The CDR3 is 13 amino acids. The germline V and J ends were trimmed by 7 bases and 7 bases, with 14 bases remaining between them. The V gene's germline CDR1 is MNHNS and CDR2 SASEGT. CDR3 amino acids: CASTDSETNTIYF. The CDR3 DNA follows: TGTGCCAGCACCGACTCCGAGACGAACACCATATATTTT.

The chain uses TRBV4-1 and TRBJ2-5, with 9 bases aligning to TRBD1. The CDR3 sequence is 15 residues long. CDR1 is MGHRA and CDR2 is YSYEKL in the germline V gene. The trim removed 4 bases at V and 5 bases at J, leaving 8 bases unmatched. The CDR3 is CASSPRTGVKETQYF. The CDR3 coding sequence is TGCGCCAGCAGCCCGCGGACAGGGGTGAAGGAGACCCAGTACTTC.

The rearrangement uses TRBV3-1 (or the pseudogene TRBV3-2) and TRBJ2-2; 8 nucleotides align to TRBD2. J lost 6 bases, V lost 6 bases, and 6 bases had no gene match. The CDR3 has 14 residues. Germline CDR1 LGHDT, CDR2 YNNKEL (reference sequence). The CDR3 is CASRSRLAPGELFF. The DNA for the CDR3 is TGTGCCAGCAGAAGTCGACTAGCGCCCGGGGAGCTGTTTTTT.